This T cell receptor beta chain was sequenced for a study of cytomegalovirus exposure and HLA in healthy donors. There are 11 residues in the CDR3. Germline CDR1 and CDR2: MDHEN and SYDVKM. V lost 5 bases and J lost 7, with 9 bases in between. 60 Vbeta and 13 Jbeta primers were used in PCR. The data were produced by immunoSEQ multiplex PCR, yet TCRdb's version contains in-frame clones alone and is incomplete. The table lists fewer than 150,000 clones, 76% of them singletons. This TCR was sampled from a man aged 35-49 years in good health and CMV-seronegative. The material sequenced was PBMCs. This rearrangement joins TRBV28 to TRBJ2-7; D is ambiguous. CDR3 sequence (DNA): TGTGCCAGCAGTCCTACCTGGGAGCAGTACTTC. This sequence encodes CASSPTWEQYF.